This is a list of T cell receptor beta chains from one sample in a study of identical twins. TCRdb independently ran MiXCR on the 5' RACE reads; one entry per CDR3 protein. This table has about 150,000 distinct CDR3 sequences, roughly 3.2% appearing once. Sequences were obtained from memory T cells sorted from blood. All receptors come from a man younger than 30 in good health. Both conserved end residues are trimmed from each CDR3. The order of the fields is V gene, J gene, CDR3 protein.

TRBV21-1	TRBJ1-5	ASKRGGGGQPQH
TRBV5-5	TRBJ2-4	ASSTFIERRNIQY
TRBV12-3/TRBV12-4	TRBJ2-1	ASRSSNEQF
TRBV6-5	TRBJ2-1	ASSYSREIPNEQF
TRBV27	TRBJ2-1	ASSLREGNEQF
TRBV3-1	TRBJ1-1	ASSPWGGTEAF
TRBV5-8	TRBJ1-1	ASSLGATRTEAF
TRBV4-1	TRBJ2-3	ASSRGQGVGGTDTQY
TRBV9	TRBJ1-1	ASSLSGTMNTEAF
TRBV4-2	TRBJ2-7	ASSQEGRAYAYEQY
TRBV14	TRBJ2-7	ASSQDGGTGEQY
TRBV24-1	TRBJ2-1	ATSDPGSSYNEQF
TRBV9	TRBJ2-1	ASSVAHPQDEQF
TRBV6-5	TRBJ2-2	ASSTRQGAGELF
TRBV6-1	TRBJ1-4	ASSVKDNEKLF
TRBV24-1	TRBJ2-3	ATSDKNTDTQY
TRBV20-1	TRBJ2-7	SARDLQRLGGEQY
TRBV11-2	TRBJ1-1	ASSLDKWGLNTEAF
TRBV3-1	TRBJ2-1	ASSGLAGEMSLF
TRBV12-3/TRBV12-4	TRBJ2-2	ASTGMRVATGELF
TRBV10-3	TRBJ2-2	AISDRGSNTGELF
TRBV7-2	TRBJ2-3	ASRFEGDTQY
TRBV20-1	TRBJ1-2	SALTGQGAYGYT
TRBV7-8	TRBJ2-7	ASSYGEYEQY
TRBV27	TRBJ2-7	ASSLQTGSSYGQY
TRBV2	TRBJ2-2	ASKLRTGELF
TRBV7-9	TRBJ2-1	ASSPHVGASVEQF
TRBV9	TRBJ2-7	ASSSDNYPYEQY
TRBV7-2	TRBJ1-6	ASSFQDNSPLH
TRBV20-1	TRBJ2-1	SVFNMGLLNEQF
TRBV29-1	TRBJ2-7	SVGTGGSYEQY
TRBV5-1	TRBJ2-1	ASSLMGQGKNEQF
TRBV5-1	TRBJ1-4	ASSPGPGQGMEKLF
TRBV11-1	TRBJ2-3	ASSLVGRPLADGDTQY
TRBV3-1	TRBJ1-1	ASSRSRGIAEAF
TRBV7-9	TRBJ2-1	ASRKNTEQF
TRBV7-9	TRBJ1-1	ASSLRLNTEAF
TRBV20-1	TRBJ1-1	SARIRLRKNTEAF
TRBV5-1	TRBJ2-5	ASSLASGPRAAQY
TRBV27	TRBJ1-5	ASSSSTGVGQPQH
TRBV19	TRBJ1-1	ASSIPPRGKAF
TRBV30	TRBJ2-5	AWSVSAGGTETQY
TRBV28	TRBJ1-2	ASRGQGDYGYT
TRBV2	TRBJ2-3	ASRAEAGTSGGPSY
TRBV5-1	TRBJ1-1	ASTSFGLLVDTEAF
TRBV18	TRBJ1-3	ASSRPSGGDSGNTIY
TRBV29-1	TRBJ2-1	SVEGDGVSNEQF
TRBV12-3/TRBV12-4	TRBJ1-5	ASTVRPEYQPQH
TRBV5-1	TRBJ2-1	ASSFRGGPESNEQF
TRBV6-1	TRBJ1-1	ASRRTGGTEAF
TRBV20-1	TRBJ2-1	SARDSGTSGSAYNEQF
TRBV3-1	TRBJ2-2	ASSRLADTGELF